Given below is one T cell receptor beta chain in context. The antigen is undetermined. Naive CD8 cells, CD45RO-negative and positively selected for CCR7, excluded terminally differentiated effector memory CD45RA+ cells. The entry originates in a study of shared clonotypes between healthy human individuals. Study results and caveats: Richness estimates generally favored naive over memory subsets.

Generated by immunoSEQ multiplex PCR, the TCRdb table keeps only in-frame clones and is missing some. The sample contains 450,000 to 700,000 clones, roughly 95% of which appear only once. The CDR3 totals 12 residues. Trimming left V 4 bases short and J 7 bases short, with 12 bases between. Germline V CDR1 and CDR2: SGDLS, YYNGEE. This TCR came from a woman between 25 and 40 years old in good health. The sequencing sample was made of naive CD8+ T cells sorted from blood. The chain employs TRBV9 and TRBJ2-7; the D gene could be TRBD1 or TRBD2 (5 bases each). Here the CDR3 DNA reads TGTGCCAGCAGCCCAGGGACGGAGGAGCAGTACTTC. Translated, it gives CASSPGTEEQYF.